The 26 T cell receptor beta chains given below trace back to one sample, sequenced in a study of blood T cell repertoires in COVID-19. Repertoires were generated with immunoSEQ multiplex PCR, while TCRdb's copy carries only in-frame clones and drops some. The sample yields about 110,000 clones, less than 85% seen once. Sample: peripheral blood. These receptors were collected from a human donor with acute or convalescent COVID-19. The donor label of this sample is uncertain.

The V and J genes are TRBV20-1 and TRBJ1-1, with a weak D call TRBD1 (5 bases). This CDR3 comprises 15 residues. V was cut by 3 bases and J by 0 bases, with 14 bases left in between. CDR1 and CDR2 from the germline V gene are DFQATT and SNEGSKA (reference sequence). CDR3 bases: TGCAGTGCTAGTAGTCCCAGGGATATGAACACTGAAGCTTTCTTT. This gives the protein CSASSPRDMNTEAFF.

The rearrangement uses TRBV5-6 and TRBJ2-3; D is perhaps TRBD2 (6 bases). The CDR3 has 12 amino acids. Germline V CDR1 and CDR2: SGHDT, YYEEEE. The ends were cut back, 1 base at V and 13 bases at J, with 13 bases in the middle. The CDR3 is CASSLYAGRKYF. CDR3 in DNA: TGTGCCAGCAGCTTGTATGCAGGGAGGAAGTATTTT.

This chain links TRBV3-1 (or the pseudogene TRBV3-2) with TRBJ1-6; the D is unclear. This CDR3 region has 15 residues. The ends were cut back, 1 base at V and 9 bases at J, with 13 bases in the middle. The germline V gene has CDR1 LGHDT and CDR2 YNNKEL (reference sequence). Written as DNA, the CDR3 is TGTGCCAGCAGCCAAGGGTGGGAGGGTCCTTCACCCCTCCACTTT. Its translation is CASSQGWEGPSPLHF.

The CDR3 bases are TGTGCCAGCAGCTTACAGGGCAGCCACCTCCACTTT. This translates into CASSLQGSHLHF. This rearrangement joins TRBV5-6 to TRBJ1-6, with D tentatively TRBD1 (6 bases). This CDR3 contains 12 residues. V was pared by 2 bases and J by 15 bases, with 12 bases between. Per germline, CDR1 SGHDT and CDR2 YYEEEE.

The chain combines TRBV4-1 with TRBJ1-2; D is possibly TRBD1 (5 bases). Between the trimmed V and J ends, which lost 1 base and 2 bases, there was a span of 14 bases. The germline V gene encodes CDR1 MGHRA and CDR2 YSYEKL. The CDR3 spans 16 residues. CDR3: CASSQAAGPGNYGYTF. CDR3 DNA: TGCGCCAGCAGCCAAGCCGCGGGACCGGGCAACTATGGCTACACCTTC.

The chain links TRBV29-1 to TRBJ2-5; a weak D match, TRBD2 (6 bases). V gave up 4 bases and J gave up 2 bases, with 14 bases separating them. The length of the CDR3 is 14 residues. The germline gives CDR1 SQVTM, CDR2 ANQGSEA. The CDR3 DNA reads TGCAGCGTTGCTGCCGGGGGAGATCAAGAGACCCAGTACTTC. It codes for CSVAAGGDQETQYF. The complete variable domain, with remaining parts taken from reference TRBV29-1 and TRBJ2-5, reads SAVISQKPSRDICQRGTSLTIQCQVDSQVTMMFWYRQQPGQSLTLIATANQGSEATYESGFVIDKFPISRPNLTFSTLTVSNMSPEDSSIYLCSVAAGGDQETQYFGPGTRLLVL.

V is TRBV5-1 and J is TRBJ2-2; a possible D gene is TRBD1 (6 bases). The CDR3 covers 16 residues. Looked up from germline, CDR1 is SGHRS and CDR2 is YFSETQ. V was pared by 0 bases and J by 1 base, with 10 bases between. The CDR3 sequence is CASSLERRGNTGELFF. Written as DNA, the CDR3 is TGCGCCAGCAGCTTGGAACGCAGGGGGAACACCGGGGAGCTGTTTTTT.

The chain links TRBV14 to TRBJ1-1; D perhaps matches TRBD1 (6 bases). V shed 0 bases and J shed 1 base, with 15 bases lying between them. The CDR3 has 17 amino acids. Germline values: CDR1 SGHDN, CDR2 FVKESK. Here the CDR3 DNA reads TGTGCCAGCAGCCAAGAGAGGACAGCCTTGGGGAACACTGAAGCTTTCTTT. Its protein product is CASSQERTALGNTEAFF.

The gene calls are TRBV19 and TRBJ1-6; D call uncertain. CDR3 length: 14 amino acids. Trimming shortened V by 7 bases and J by 5 bases, and 12 bases separated the two germline ends. Germline V lookup: CDR1 LNHDA, CDR2 SQIVND (reference sequence). Here the CDR3 DNA reads TGTGCCAGTAAGGTCCAGGTTAATAATTCACCCCTCCACTTT. As protein: CASKVQVNNSPLHF. The entire variable domain, with the rest obtained from reference TRBV19 and TRBJ1-6, is as follows: DGGITQSPKYLFRKEGQNVTLSCEQNLNHDAMYWYRQDPGQGLRLIYYSQIVNDFQKGDIAEGYSVSREKKESFPLTVTSAQKNPTAFYLCASKVQVNNSPLHFGNGTRLTVT.

The rearrangement links TRBV19 to TRBJ2-5; 8 bases fit TRBD2. V was pared by 4 bases and J by 3 bases, with 7 bases of the junction left unmatched. The CDR3 is made up of 15 amino acids. In germline, CDR1 is LNHDA, CDR2 SQIVND (reference sequence). DNA of the CDR3: TGTGCCAGTAGTAAGACTAGCGTGAGGGAAGAGACCCAGTACTTC. Translating gives CASSKTSVREETQYF.

The CDR3 loop reads CASNLGDRNYEQYF. In nucleotides, the CDR3 is TGTGCCAGCAACTTGGGAGACAGGAACTACGAGCAGTACTTC. The chain is built from TRBV7-2 and TRBJ2-7; TRBD1 might be the D (6 bases). The CDR3 spans 14 residues. The germline V gene has CDR1 SGHTA and CDR2 FQGNSA. Trimming removed 7 bases at V and 3 bases at J, with 16 bases between.

The chain recombines TRBV5-1 with TRBJ2-7; 7 bases are a match to TRBD1. V was pared by 7 bases and J by 0 bases, with 7 bases of the junction left unmatched. The CDR3 loop spans 14 amino acids. Looked up from germline, CDR1 is SGHRS and CDR2 is YFSETQ. CDR3 region: CASSAGTVSYEQYF. In DNA form, the CDR3 reads TGCGCCAGCTCGGCAGGGACAGTCTCCTACGAGCAGTACTTC. Supplemented by reference TRBV5-1 and TRBJ2-7, the full variable domain reads KAGVTQTPRYLIKTRGQQVTLSCSPISGHRSVSWYQQTPGQGLQFLFEYFSETQRNKGNFPGRFSGRQFSNSRSEMNVSTLELGDSALYLCASSAGTVSYEQYFGPGTRLTVT.

The chain couples TRBV11-2 to TRBJ2-7, with 10 bases matching TRBD2. The junction had 9 bases not matched to a gene; V was cut back by 5 bases and J by 5 bases. CDR3 size: 15 residues. Germline V gene sequence: CDR1 SGHAT, CDR2 FQNNGV. In DNA, the CDR3 is TGTGCCAGCAGCCGCCGTAGCGGGGGGTCCCACGAGCAGTACGTC. Its translation: CASSRRSGGSHEQYV.

The V call is TRBV3-1 (or the pseudogene TRBV3-2), the J call TRBJ2-1, with 10 bases identical to TRBD1. CDR3 length: 17 amino acids. CDR1 LGHDT and CDR2 YNNKEL come from the germline V gene (reference sequence). With 4 bases clipped from V and 6 bases from J, the junction kept 12 bases outside the gene matches. The DNA for the CDR3 is TGTGCCAGCAGCCGCCCTCAGGGGACAGGGGATTTCAATGAGCAGTTCTTC. Its translation is CASSRPQGTGDFNEQFF.

This clone was detected only once. This chain connects TRBV7-9 to TRBJ2-6, with D possibly being TRBD1 (6 bases). Germline CDR1 is SEHNR and CDR2 is FQNEAQ (reference sequence). Trimming removed 0 bases from V and 2 bases from J, with 8 bases in between. CDR3 length equals 16 residues. CDR3 loop: CASSLAQGAGANVLTF. For the CDR3, the DNA is TGTGCCAGCAGCTTAGCACAGGGAGCTGGGGCCAACGTCCTGACTTTC. The full variable domain, its missing parts supplied by reference TRBV7-9 and TRBJ2-6, is DTGVSQNPRHKITKRGQNVTFRCDPISEHNRLYWYRQTLGQGPEFLTYFQNEAQLEKSRLLSDRFSAERPKGSFSTLEIQRTEQGDSAMYLCASSLAQGAGANVLTFGAGSRLTVL.

This clone was detected once. The V gene is TRBV18, the J gene TRBJ2-1; D possibly corresponds to TRBD1 (6 bases). The germline CDR1 and CDR2 sequences are KGHSH and LQKENI. The V gene lost 6 bases and the J gene lost 5 bases, with 11 bases spanning the gap. This CDR3 is built from 13 residues. The CDR3 protein is CASSLGQNNEQFF. The CDR3 region has the DNA TGTGCCAGCTCGCTCGGACAGAACAATGAGCAGTTCTTC.

This chain uses TRBV6-6 with TRBJ2-7; TRBD1 matches at 9 bases. Germline CDR1 MNHNY, CDR2 SVGAGI (reference sequence). The CDR3 loop spans 15 amino acids. V was clipped by 4 bases and J by 4 bases; unmatched bases: 8. In nucleotides, the CDR3 is TGTGCCAGCAGTTCGCGACAGGGGGTGACGTACGAGCAGTACTTC. This sequence encodes CASSSRQGVTYEQYF.

This clone was counted at least ten times. The chain carries TRBV5-6 and TRBJ2-7; perhaps TRBD1 as D (5 bases). Germline CDR1 reads SGHDT; CDR2 reads YYEEEE. The germline V and J ends were trimmed by 0 bases and 6 bases, with 7 bases remaining between them. The CDR3 consists of 12 residues. The CDR3 loop is CASSLAGFEQYV. CDR3 DNA sequence: TGTGCCAGCAGCTTGGCAGGGTTCGAGCAGTACGTC.

This CDR3 is CASSQDGGQGNSPLHF. The CDR3 DNA reads TGCGCCAGCAGCCAAGATGGGGGACAGGGAAATTCACCCCTCCACTTT. The chain couples TRBV4-1 to TRBJ1-6; 9 nucleotides line up with TRBD1. Trimming cost V 0 bases and J 7 bases; bases outside gene matches: 4. Germline CDR1 and CDR2: MGHRA and YSYEKL. This CDR3 region has 16 residues.

The genes are TRBV15 and TRBJ2-5; tentative D call: TRBD2 (6 bases). Germline CDR1 and CDR2: LNHNV and YYDKDF (reference sequence). The CDR3 covers 12 residues. The DNA for the CDR3 is TGTCAGCCCGGGGCCCGGGAGGAGACCCAGTACTTC. This encodes CQPGAREETQYF.

The rearrangement uses TRBV24-1 and TRBJ2-3, with no clear D. Germline V gene sequence: CDR1 KGHDR, CDR2 SFDVKD. The CDR3 covers 14 residues. V was pared by 4 bases and J by 1 base, with 8 bases between. DNA for the CDR3: TGTGCCACCAGTGAACGTTCGGGCACAGATACGCAGTATTTT. This translates into CATSERSGTDTQYF.

This clone showed up just once. The chain recombines TRBV13 with TRBJ1-2; D uncertain. Germline loops: CDR1 PRHDT, CDR2 FYEKMQ (reference sequence). CDR3 length: 13 residues. V lost 3 bases, J lost 2 bases, and 7 bases lay in between. The CDR3 DNA reads TGTGCCAGCAGCTTGTCAGGAAACTATGGCTACACCTTC. It codes for CASSLSGNYGYTF.

The chain carries TRBV6-5 and TRBJ2-1, with 11 bases aligning to TRBD2. Germline lookup yields CDR1 MNHEY and CDR2 SVGAGI. The J segment lost 9 bases and the V segment lost 2 bases, leaving 9 bases of the junction unmatched. The CDR3 totals 16 residues. The CDR3: CASSYRGTSGPLEQFF. CDR3 bases: TGTGCCAGCAGTTACCGGGGGACTAGCGGTCCTCTTGAGCAGTTCTTC.

This chain connects TRBV2 to TRBJ1-2; 7 bases align to TRBD1. The CDR3 spans 12 residues. V lost 7 bases and J lost 4; bases outside the gene matches: 3. Germline CDR1 SNHLY, CDR2 FYNNEI. The CDR3: CASKAGGYGYTF. CDR3 DNA: TGTGCCAGCAAGGCAGGGGGCTATGGCTACACCTTC.

This sequence joins TRBV19 and TRBJ1-6; 8 positions agree with TRBD1. This CDR3 is 14 amino acids long. Trimming cost V 1 base and J 9 bases; bases outside gene matches: 2. Germline values: CDR1 LNHDA, CDR2 SQIVND (reference sequence). CDR3 nucleotides: TGTGCCAGTAGTATAGCAGGGGGCGGTTCACCCCTCCACTTT. Translation: CASSIAGGGSPLHF.

V usage is TRBV18 and J usage is TRBJ2-3; D unclear. In germline, CDR1 is KGHSH, CDR2 LQKENI. V lost 3 bases, J lost 2 bases, and 3 bases lay in between. This CDR3 contains 12 residues. The CDR3 spells CASSPITDTQYF. Written as DNA, the CDR3 is TGTGCCAGCTCACCCATCACAGATACGCAGTATTTT.